This record covers a single T cell receptor (beta chain). The antigen is not known. Sequences were generated from unstimulated naive, memory, effector memory and TEMRA subsets in three donor pairs. The CDR3 sequence is 14 residues long. Germline V gives CDR1 SGHVS, CDR2 FQNEAQ. With V trimmed by 5 bases and J by 3 bases, 4 bases remained unmatched. This record belongs to a study of siplizumab effects on memory and regulatory T cells. Study conclusions and caveats: Siplizumab caused a significant drop in alloreactive sequences traceable to unstimulated CD4+ memory cells. Under siplizumab, an average roughly 69% of mappable alloreactive CD4+ clones were Treg-derived, compared with more than 25% in controls. There appeared to be greater diversity in naive T cells than in memory cells, and naive T cells seemed major contributors to the alloresponse.

The method was immunoSEQ multiplex PCR; TCRdb's version includes in-frame clones alone and lacks a portion of them. The table has roughly 40,000 clones, about 90% seen once. The TCR originated in a human donor in good health. The chain employs TRBV7-8 and TRBJ2-7; 10 nucleotides line up with TRBD1. Specimen: naive CD4+ T cells sorted from blood. CDR3 in DNA: TGTGCCAGCAGCCTAGACAGGGGGCTCTACGAGCAGTACTTC. This translates into CASSLDRGLYEQYF.